This T cell receptor beta chain was observed in a study of OX40 agonist ivuxolimab in advanced cancers. Study summary: Patients enrolled in dose escalation were diagnosed with hepatocellular carcinoma, melanoma, renal cell or head and neck cancer. Findings of the study overall: There were also nonresponders showing low normalized T-cell clonal expansion.

Drawing of blood for sampling happened at baseline, at cycle 4 day 1, and at cycle 7 day 1. The CDR3 has 16 residues. Germline-derived CDR1 and CDR2 are SGHAT and FQNNGV. A word on this clone: Its antigen is undetermined.

TCRdb's table, derived via immunoSEQ multiplex PCR, lists solely in-frame clones and lacks some. In the table there are some 17,000 clones, 80% to 90% of which are singletons. The sample here was CD4+ or CD8+ T cells sorted from blood, taken in a trial of the OX40 agonist ivuxolimab. The TCR was taken from an adult with an advanced solid tumor such as melanoma, head and neck, liver or kidney cancer. The V call is TRBV11-2, the J call TRBJ2-5; D remains unclear. The DNA end is more similar to TRBJ2-7, so the J call may be wrong. The CDR3 region has the DNA TGTGCCAGCAGCCACCCCGGGCCAGAAATAACCTACGAGCAGTACTTC. Protein product: CASSHPGPEITYEQYF.